These T cell receptor beta chains were read from a single sample in a study of blood T cell repertoires in COVID-19. Libraries were prepared by immunoSEQ multiplex PCR; TCRdb keeps only in-frame clonotypes and omits some of them. The data contain 150,000 to 200,000 clones, 87% of them singletons. The sample comprised peripheral blood. These receptors all stem from a woman aged 50 to 65 with acute or convalescent COVID-19. Both conserved end residues are trimmed from each CDR3. Clone size is stated in some rows and not others, as once, few, many or a class when expanded.

length: 14; size: -; J: TRBJ1-1; V: TRBV7-9; CDR3: ASSLGQGRMNTEAF
length: 12; size: -; J: TRBJ1-5; V: TRBV4-1; CDR3: ASSTLGGVQPQH
length: 12; size: -; J: TRBJ1-5; V: TRBV2; CDR3: ASSEGAGHQPQH
length: 12; size: -; J: TRBJ1-4; V: TRBV29-1; CDR3: SVGEGPPGEKLF
length: 12; size: -; J: TRBJ2-1; V: TRBV5-1; CDR3: ASSDGTSGDEQF
length: 13; size: -; J: TRBJ2-2; V: TRBV9; CDR3: ASSVALRDNGELF
length: 13; size: -; J: TRBJ2-1; V: TRBV4-1; CDR3: ASSQAVAGVGEQF
length: 14; size: -; J: TRBJ1-2; V: TRBV11-2; CDR3: ASSSQSTTGAYGYT
length: 11; size: -; J: TRBJ2-7; V: TRBV30; CDR3: AWSLSGKGILY
length: 15; size: -; J: TRBJ1-4; V: TRBV21-1; CDR3: ASSKLTTGWLREKLF
length: 15; size: -; J: TRBJ2-6; V: TRBV10-3; CDR3: AIKPGLLGAGANVLT
length: 9; size: -; J: TRBJ1-1; V: TRBV25-1; CDR3: ASTRGTEAF
length: 12; size: -; J: TRBJ2-7; V: TRBV3-1/TRBV3-2; CDR3: ASSAQGGSYEQY
length: 12; size: -; J: TRBJ1-2; V: TRBV14; CDR3: ASSILQGPYGYT
length: 14; size: -; J: TRBJ2-3; V: TRBV13; CDR3: ASSLRRQAETDTQY
length: 16; size: -; J: TRBJ1-6; V: TRBV3-1/TRBV3-2; CDR3: ASSAHRGPFPYNSPLH
length: 11; size: -; J: TRBJ1-1; V: TRBV19; CDR3: ASSMTGITEAF
length: 15; size: -; J: TRBJ2-2; V: TRBV24-1; CDR3: ATSRGTGPSDTGELF
length: 10; size: -; J: TRBJ2-7; V: TRBV19; CDR3: ASSGGAYEQY
length: 14; size: -; J: TRBJ2-1; V: TRBV9; CDR3: ASSVAGAGGYNEQF
length: 13; size: few; J: TRBJ2-7; V: TRBV6-2/TRBV6-3; CDR3: ASSSPSGSIYEQY
length: 13; size: -; J: TRBJ2-7; V: TRBV5-1; CDR3: ASSSRDRVPYEQY
length: 15; size: -; J: TRBJ1-3; V: TRBV4-3; CDR3: ASSQVGGTISGNTIY
length: 14; size: -; J: TRBJ2-7; V: TRBV7-9; CDR3: ASSTGTAPSSYEQY
length: 12; size: -; J: TRBJ1-1; V: TRBV29-1; CDR3: SAGQGSMNTEAF
length: 14; size: -; J: TRBJ2-3; V: TRBV6-1; CDR3: ASSEQGVPGTDTQY
length: 11; size: -; J: TRBJ2-1; V: TRBV6-1; CDR3: ASSDLGGGEQF
length: 10; size: -; J: TRBJ2-7; V: TRBV2; CDR3: ASRMATYEQY
length: 13; size: -; J: TRBJ1-3; V: TRBV5-1; CDR3: ASGETGAVGNTIY
length: 15; size: -; J: TRBJ2-1; V: TRBV11-3; CDR3: ASSLRVMSGFYNEQF
length: 12; size: -; J: TRBJ2-7; V: TRBV9; CDR3: ASSPTGTTDEQY
length: 11; size: -; J: TRBJ1-5; V: TRBV11-2; CDR3: ASSTADNQPQH
length: 16; size: -; J: TRBJ1-2; V: TRBV7-2; CDR3: ASSSNLWGGQRANGYT
length: 11; size: -; J: TRBJ2-7; V: TRBV18; CDR3: ASSPFDSYEQY
length: 13; size: -; J: TRBJ1-2; V: TRBV18; CDR3: ASSPHQGAYDGYT
length: 12; size: -; J: TRBJ2-1; V: TRBV5-6; CDR3: ASSLAGPYNEQF
length: 12; size: -; J: TRBJ1-1; V: TRBV18; CDR3: ASSYDGFQAEAF
length: 13; size: -; J: TRBJ1-4; V: TRBV4-3; CDR3: ASSVTFGGDEKLF
length: 11; size: -; J: TRBJ1-6; V: TRBV4-1; CDR3: ASSLADNSPLH
length: 9; size: -; J: TRBJ2-7; V: TRBV12-3/TRBV12-4; CDR3: ASRESGEQY
length: 16; size: -; J: TRBJ2-3; V: TRBV3-1/TRBV3-2; CDR3: ASSPTRPSGRGVDTQY
length: 12; size: -; J: TRBJ2-5; V: TRBV7-2; CDR3: ASSGLAGVETQY
length: 13; size: -; J: TRBJ1-4; V: TRBV25-1; CDR3: ASSENTAANEKLF
length: 13; size: -; J: TRBJ2-3; V: TRBV5-3; CDR3: ARSLVSGRTDTQY
length: 11; size: -; J: TRBJ2-5; V: TRBV6-5; CDR3: ASKPGGGETQY
length: 14; size: -; J: TRBJ1-2; V: TRBV15; CDR3: ATSRVRDSSAYGYT